The clone carrying this TCR beta chain was seen only a few times. Antigen specificity is unknown. These data come from a study of CD8 T cells in ankylosing spondylitis. The germline gives CDR1 SGHAT, CDR2 FQNNGV. Trimming at V came to 5 bases and at J to 10 bases, leaving 20 bases not matched to a gene. The CDR3 spans 18 residues. Study-level results: Within ankylosing spondylitis blood, a TCR beta motif made up of seven to nine highly homologous variants appeared to be characteristic. Researchers reportedly found disease-linked clones significantly enriched in matched ankylosing spondylitis synovial fluid.

Making use of molecular barcodes, quantitative 5'-RACE generated TCR beta libraries. TCRdb independently ran MiXCR on the 5' RACE reads; one entry per CDR3 protein. The repertoire holds 150,000 or so distinct CDR3 sequences, with around a third as singletons. The rearrangement links TRBV11-2 to TRBJ1-4; 9 nucleotides align to TRBD1. Material for sequencing was synovial fluid, either unsorted or a sorted T cell fraction (not recorded which). This clonotype was obtained from a male donor with ankylosing spondylitis. CDR3 sequence (DNA): TGTGCCAGCAGCGTTAAACTCAACCCGGGACAGGGTTTTGGAAAACTGTTTTTT. Translating gives CASSVKLNPGQGFGKLFF.